One and the same sample provided the 27 T cell receptor beta chains below, sequenced in a study of blood T cell repertoires in COVID-19. Repertoires were generated with immunoSEQ multiplex PCR, while TCRdb's copy carries only in-frame clones and drops some. Of around 16,000 clones listed, 70% to 90% are singletons. The sequenced sample consisted of peripheral blood. Every receptor here comes from a man in his 60s with acute or convalescent COVID-19.

The chain has TRBV5-5 and TRBJ2-5, with 7 bases lining up with TRBD1. CDR3 length equals 14 residues. V dropped 4 bases and J dropped 1; count of bases not matched to a gene: 4. In germline, CDR1 is SGHKS, CDR2 YYEKEE (reference sequence). The CDR3 nucleotides read TGTGCCAGCAGCGTACAGGGGCTCCAAGAGACCCAGTACTTC. The encoded protein is CASSVQGLQETQYF.

This clone was seen more than once but under ten times. This chain connects TRBV19 to TRBJ2-7, with D uncertain. V lost 6 bases to trimming and J lost 5 bases, with 14 bases between them. The CDR3 is made up of 13 amino acids. Looked up from germline, CDR1 is LNHDA and CDR2 is SQIVND (reference sequence). The CDR3 coding sequence is TGTGCCAGTAGCAAGGAGCTCCTAGACGAGCAGTACTTC. Encoded protein: CASSKELLDEQYF.

The chain combines TRBV7-9 with TRBJ1-1; tentative D call: TRBD1 (5 bases). The CDR3 extends over 15 amino acids. V lost 5 bases and J lost 4, with 17 bases in between. Per germline, CDR1 SEHNR and CDR2 FQNEAQ (reference sequence). The CDR3 coding sequence is TGTGCCAGCAGCCTCAGGGAGGGTGGGGTCACTGAAGCTTTCTTT. It is translated as CASSLREGGVTEAFF. Complete variable domain (other parts from reference TRBV7-9 and TRBJ1-1): DTGVSQNPRHKITKRGQNVTFRCDPISEHNRLYWYRQTLGQGPEFLTYFQNEAQLEKSRLLSDRFSAERPKGSFSTLEIQRTEQGDSAMYLCASSLREGGVTEAFFGQGTRLTVV.

This sequence joins TRBV21-1 and TRBJ1-1. TRBV21-1 is marked as a pseudogene. The CDR3 loop spans 14 amino acids. This chain's CDR3 is CASSKDGGNTEAFF. The CDR3 coding sequence is TGTGCCAGCAGCAAAGATGGAGGGAACACTGAAGCTTTCTTT.

This clone showed up just a few times. The CDR3 here is CASSPGPSGELFF. The CDR3 DNA sequence: TGTGCCAGCAGCCCAGGTCCCTCCGGGGAGCTGTTTTTT. V is TRBV7-3 and J is TRBJ2-2; D is ambiguous. This CDR3 spans 13 amino acids. Trimming left V 5 bases short and J 6 bases short, with 10 bases between. Per germline, CDR1 SGHTA and CDR2 FQGTGA.

The V call is TRBV6-4, the J call TRBJ2-3, with D maybe TRBD2 (6 bases). V lost 0 bases to trimming and J lost 3 bases, with 10 bases between them. Per germline, CDR1 MRHNA and CDR2 SNTAGT. The CDR3 runs 15 residues. CDR3 in DNA: TGTGCCAGCAGTGACTCGGAGGGCGGAACAGATACGCAGTATTTT. Amino acids: CASSDSEGGTDTQYF.

This sequence joins TRBV7-2 and TRBJ2-5; 9 nucleotides agree with TRBD1. The CDR3 consists of 17 residues. V was clipped by 4 bases and J by 4 bases; unmatched bases: 13. Germline CDR1 is SGHTA and CDR2 is FQGNSA. The CDR3 DNA reads TGTGCCAGCAGCTCTACCCGGGGACAGGGCAGGGGAGAGACCCAGTACTTC. Translating it yields CASSSTRGQGRGETQYF.

The gene calls are TRBV24-1 and TRBJ2-1; 14 bases fit TRBD2. The CDR3 extends over 16 amino acids. From germline, CDR1 is KGHDR and CDR2 SFDVKD. The J segment lost 8 bases and the V segment lost 5 bases, leaving 7 bases of the junction unmatched. For the CDR3, the DNA is TGTGCCACCAGTGCCAGACTAGCGGGAGGGCGGGATGAGCAGTTCTTC. This gives the protein CATSARLAGGRDEQFF.

This chain joins TRBV6-5 and TRBJ1-1; D not certain. The ends were cut back, 5 bases at V and 4 bases at J, with 11 bases in the middle. The CDR3 extends over 13 amino acids. In germline, CDR1 is MNHEY, CDR2 SVGAGI. The chain's CDR3 is CASSPDLRTEAFF. CDR3 coding DNA: TGTGCCAGCAGTCCCGACTTGCGCACTGAAGCTTTCTTT.

This clone has just a few counts. The V gene is TRBV7-3, the J gene TRBJ2-7, with TRBD2 matching 7 bases. CDR3 length: 15 amino acids. The germline V gene encodes CDR1 SGHTA and CDR2 FQGTGA. The trim removed 1 base at V and 4 bases at J, leaving 7 bases unmatched. The CDR3 nucleotides read TGTGCCAGCAGCTTAAGCCCCGGGGGGACTTACGAGCAGTACTTC. It encodes CASSLSPGGTYEQYF.

J is TRBJ2-5 and V is TRBV4-1; possibly TRBD1 for D (5 bases). CDR1 is MGHRA and CDR2 is YSYEKL in the germline V gene. The CDR3 is 15 amino acids. Trimming removed 4 bases at V and 0 bases at J, with 12 bases between. The CDR3 spells CASSRQTGDQETQYF. For the CDR3, the DNA is TGCGCCAGCAGCCGACAGACTGGGGACCAAGAGACCCAGTACTTC.

The rearrangement joins TRBV27 to TRBJ2-5; 11 bases map to TRBD2. Per the germline V gene, CDR1 is MNHEY and CDR2 is SMNVEV (reference sequence). The CDR3 loop spans 17 amino acids. V shed 2 bases and J 3 bases; nucleotides not matched to a gene: 8. CDR3 nucleotides: TGTGCCAGCAGTTTAGGGGTTAGCGGGGGGGCGGAAGAGACCCAGTACTTC. Protein: CASSLGVSGGAEETQYF.

The chain combines TRBV7-2 with TRBJ1-1; a possible D gene is TRBD1 (6 bases). In germline, CDR1 is SGHTA, CDR2 FQGNSA. The CDR3 has 14 amino acids. The V and J ends lost 5 bases and 1 base respectively, with 11 bases between them. The CDR3 loop reads CASSTGQPNTEAFF. CDR3 nucleotides: TGTGCCAGCAGCACTGGACAGCCGAACACTGAAGCTTTCTTT.

The rearrangement joins TRBV2 to TRBJ1-2; the D gene is possibly TRBD1 (6 bases). The CDR3 covers 13 residues. Per germline, CDR1 SNHLY and CDR2 FYNNEI. V lost 4 bases and J lost 4, with 10 bases in between. In DNA, the CDR3 is TGTGCCAGCAGTGGGACAGTCGGCTATGGCTACACCTTC. This codes for CASSGTVGYGYTF.

Points on this clone: Other DNA sequences of this sample code for an identical CDR3. This sequence joins TRBV5-1 and TRBJ2-2, with a possible D match to TRBD2 (7 bases). V was clipped by 0 bases and J by 4 bases, with 16 bases between them. Germline V CDR1 and CDR2: SGHRS, YFSETQ. The CDR3 consists of 17 residues. In DNA, the CDR3 is TGCGCCAGCAGCTTGGTAGGGGGGGCTCCGAGCACCGGGGAGCTGTTTTTT. It translates to CASSLVGGAPSTGELFF.

This clone was seen only a few times. This chain connects TRBV6-2 or TRBV6-3 to TRBJ2-2; 9 bases line up with TRBD1. This CDR3 contains 17 residues. J gave up 7 bases and V 6 bases, and 15 bases lay outside the gene matches. CDR1 and CDR2 from the germline V gene are MNHEY and SVGEGT. CDR3 sequence reads: CASSPPGTGMGGGELFF. CDR3 in DNA: TGTGCCAGCAGCCCTCCCGGGACAGGGATGGGTGGCGGGGAGCTGTTTTTT.

This chain links TRBV3-1 (or the pseudogene TRBV3-2) with TRBJ2-7; the match to TRBD1 covers 12 bases. Germline trimming cut 6 bases from V and 1 base from J; bases unmatched to any gene: 1. Germline V CDR1 and CDR2: LGHDT, YNNKEL (reference sequence). The CDR3 spans 14 residues. CDR3 amino acids: CASRGQGASYEQYF. In nucleotides, the CDR3 is TGTGCCAGCAGGGGACAGGGGGCATCCTACGAGCAGTACTTC.

This clone was found once. CDR3 nucleotides: TGTGCCAGCAGCCAGGTACTAGGGTCAGCCAAAAACATTCAGTACTTC. Translating it yields CASSQVLGSAKNIQYF. V is TRBV11-2 and J is TRBJ2-4; tentatively, D is TRBD2 (5 bases). Germline V gene lookup returns CDR1 SGHAT and CDR2 FQNNGV. The CDR3 spans 16 residues. V was trimmed by 5 bases and J by 0 bases, leaving 14 bases between them.

This rearrangement joins TRBV3-1 (or the pseudogene TRBV3-2) to TRBJ2-3, with 11 bases matching TRBD2. Trimming took 4 bases from V and 3 from J; bases not matched to a gene: 9. CDR1 is LGHDT, CDR2 YNNKEL, per germline (reference sequence). The CDR3 has 17 amino acids. The CDR3: CASSRILAGGRTDTQYF. The CDR3 nucleotides read TGTGCCAGCAGCCGAATCCTAGCGGGGGGCCGGACAGATACGCAGTATTTT.

The V call is TRBV28, the J call TRBJ1-4; TRBD1 matches 7 bases. The CDR3 extends over 15 amino acids. CDR1 MDHEN and CDR2 SYDVKM come from the germline V gene. Unmatched junction bases numbered 3, after V lost 5 bases and J lost 0 bases. The CDR3 sequence: CASSIGQATNEKLFF. CDR3 nucleotide sequence: TGTGCCAGCAGTATAGGACAGGCAACTAATGAAAAACTGTTTTTT. Together with reference TRBV28 and TRBJ1-4, the CDR3 gives the full variable domain: DVKVTQSSRYLVKRTGEKVFLECVQDMDHENMFWYRQDPGLGLRLIYFSYDVKMKEKGDIPEGYSVSREKKERFSLILESASTNQTSMYLCASSIGQATNEKLFFGSGTQLSVL.

The V gene is TRBV27, the J gene TRBJ1-6; D gene ambiguous. The CDR3 extends over 14 amino acids. Germline CDR1 is MNHEY and CDR2 is SMNVEV (reference sequence). V lost 2 bases and J 7 bases, leaving 9 bases between the germline ends. The CDR3 reads CASSLGQLNSPLHF. DNA for the CDR3: TGTGCCAGCAGTTTAGGGCAGTTGAATTCACCCCTCCACTTT.

V usage is TRBV28 and J usage is TRBJ2-3, with D maybe TRBD2 (7 bases). The CDR3 runs to 14 residues. Trimming took off 6 bases at V and 4 bases at J, with 14 bases between the two ends. Germline lookup yields CDR1 MDHEN and CDR2 SYDVKM. CDR3 DNA sequence: TGTGCCAGCAGCCCCGGGGGGCGATCAGATACGCAGTATTTT. It specifies CASSPGGRSDTQYF. Full variable domain (rest looked up from reference TRBV28 and TRBJ2-3): DVKVTQSSRYLVKRTGEKVFLECVQDMDHENMFWYRQDPGLGLRLIYFSYDVKMKEKGDIPEGYSVSREKKERFSLILESASTNQTSMYLCASSPGGRSDTQYFGPGTRLTVL.

The chain employs TRBV19 and TRBJ2-5; 13 bases line up with TRBD2. CDR1 is LNHDA and CDR2 is SQIVND in the germline V gene (reference sequence). Trimming at V came to 3 bases and at J to 2 bases, leaving 6 bases not matched to a gene. The CDR3 consists of 17 residues. The chain's CDR3 is CASSMGLAGLRQETQYF. DNA of the CDR3: TGTGCCAGTAGTATGGGACTAGCGGGGCTCCGTCAAGAGACCCAGTACTTC. Variable domain in full (rest from reference TRBV19 and TRBJ2-5): DGGITQSPKYLFRKEGQNVTLSCEQNLNHDAMYWYRQDPGQGLRLIYYSQIVNDFQKGDIAEGYSVSREKKESFPLTVTSAQKNPTAFYLCASSMGLAGLRQETQYFGPGTRLLVL.

The chain has TRBV5-1 and TRBJ1-1; no firm D call. The CDR3 is made up of 12 amino acids. Per the germline V gene, CDR1 is SGHRS and CDR2 is YFSETQ. Between the trimmed V and J ends, which lost 0 bases and 7 bases, there was a span of 7 bases. The CDR3 region is CASSLDRFEAFF. CDR3 DNA sequence: TGCGCCAGCAGCTTGGACAGATTTGAAGCTTTCTTT. Based on the CDR3 plus reference TRBV5-1 and TRBJ1-1, the full variable domain is KAGVTQTPRYLIKTRGQQVTLSCSPISGHRSVSWYQQTPGQGLQFLFEYFSETQRNKGNFPGRFSGRQFSNSRSEMNVSTLELGDSALYLCASSLDRFEAFFGQGTRLTVV.

V and J are TRBV28 and TRBJ2-5; TRBD1 matches at 7 bases. V dropped 8 bases and J dropped 6; count of bases not matched to a gene: 9. CDR1 MDHEN and CDR2 SYDVKM come from the germline V gene. This CDR3 contains 13 residues. CDR3 loop: CASASTGTKTQYF. CDR3 nucleotides: TGTGCCAGCGCATCGACAGGGACAAAGACCCAGTACTTC.

The chain combines TRBV7-8 with TRBJ1-4, with TRBD1 as a possible D gene (5 bases). Germline V lookup: CDR1 SGHVS, CDR2 FQNEAQ. Trimming removed 1 base from V and 13 bases from J, with 22 bases in between. The CDR3 spans 16 residues. The CDR3 here is CASSLGGGNLKGRLFF. CDR3 nucleotide sequence: TGTGCCAGCAGCTTAGGGGGGGGGAATCTTAAAGGTCGACTGTTTTTT.

This clone was seen more than once but under ten times. The chain has TRBV7-8 and TRBJ2-7; 7 positions match TRBD2. The CDR3 runs to 14 residues. J was trimmed by 5 bases and V by 5 bases; bases with no gene match: 9. CDR1 is SGHVS, CDR2 FQNEAQ, per germline. This CDR3 reads CASSPGRSGNEQYF. For the CDR3, the DNA is TGTGCCAGCAGCCCCGGGAGGAGCGGCAACGAGCAGTACTTC.